This TCR beta chain was profiled in a study of monozygotic twins with inflammatory bowel disease. General study points: Twins with IBD were found to have lower TCRbeta diversity (inverse Simpson) than healthy co-twins.

Using the 5' RACE reads, TCRdb records one entry per CDR3 protein without DNA. Seen in this sample are fewer than 400,000 distinct CDR3 sequences; the ten most common clones hold roughly 5.2%. The CDR3 has 14 amino acids. Regarding this clonotype: Antigen unknown.

V and J are TRBV12-3 or TRBV12-4 and TRBJ2-5; there is no DNA to check the TCRdb D call of TRBD1. The TCR originated in a human donor with ulcerative colitis or Crohn's disease, or a healthy co-twin of an affected twin (not recorded which). Sequenced: blood. The CDR3 spells CASRQGTGQETQYF.